These T cell receptor beta chains were read from a single sample in a study of T cell repertoires in cytomegalovirus infection. TCRdb called the reads again in MiXCR, with one record for every CDR3 protein. The sample carries fewer than 1,000,000 distinct CDR3 sequences, less than 40% recorded once. Their specific antigens are unknown. The starting material was cultured CD8+ T cells from PBMCs, obtained from culture after CMV antigen stimulation. The source of these receptors is a human donor in good health (CMV status not recorded). Some clones in this sample may be carry-over from other donors' samples. Each CDR3 is given with its conserved first and last residue. D genes are given only for firm matches. Some rows have no size entry. The others give once, few or many, or a class for an expanded clone.

>few|-|TRBV15|TRBJ2-7
CATSSGAYLPPYEQYF
TGTGCCACCAGCAGCGGGGCCTACCTCCCACCCTACGAGCAGTACTTC
>-|-|TRBV29-1|TRBJ1-1
CSVGPPTELNTEAFF
TGCAGCGTTGGGCCCCCGACAGAATTGAACACTGAAGCTTTCTTT
>-|TRBD2|TRBV9|TRBJ2-2
CASSAGTSVAGELFF
TGTGCCAGCAGCGCCGGGACTAGCGTCGCCGGGGAGCTGTTTTTT
>few|TRBD1|TRBV6-1|TRBJ2-2
CATSGQAGHTGELFF
TGTGCCACGTCGGGACAGGCTGGTCACACCGGGGAGCTGTTTTTT
>-|-|TRBV20-1|TRBJ1-4
CSARSPEDNEKLFF
TGCAGTGCTAGATCCCCCGAGGACAATGAAAAACTGTTTTTT
>-|-|TRBV6-1|TRBJ1-1
CASSESRENTEAFF
TGTGCCAGCAGTGAGTCCAGGGAGAACACTGAAGCTTTCTTT
>-|-|TRBV19|TRBJ1-2
CASGSRVNNYGYTF
TGTGCCAGTGGTAGCAGGGTTAATAACTATGGCTACACCTTC
>few|-|TRBV4-1|TRBJ1-1
CASSQEPGLNTEAFF
TGCGCCAGCAGCCAAGAACCGGGGCTCAACACTGAAGCTTTCTTT
>-|-|TRBV7-9|TRBJ1-1
CASSFKAEAFF
TGTGCCAGCAGCTTTAAGGCTGAAGCTTTCTTT
>few|TRBD1|TRBV12-5|TRBJ2-7
CASGLAATGGVYEQYF
TGTGCTAGTGGTTTGGCCGCTACAGGGGGCGTATACGAGCAGTACTTC
>-|TRBD1|TRBV27|TRBJ1-1
CASRTGQGDFMNTEAFF
TGTGCCAGCAGAACGGGACAGGGGGACTTCATGAACACTGAAGCTTTCTTT
>few|TRBD1|TRBV7-9|TRBJ2-4
CASSTNRDRRGSAKNIQYF
TGTGCCAGCAGCACCAACCGGGACAGGAGGGGCTCGGCCAAAAACATTCAGTACTTC
>-|-|TRBV7-6|TRBJ2-6
CASSLGRISGANVLTF
TGTGCCAGCAGCTTAGGCCGGATCTCTGGGGCCAACGTCCTGACTTTC
>few|-|TRBV6-1|TRBJ2-7
CASLMSRGYGNEQYF
TGTGCCAGCTTAATGTCTCGGGGTTATGGGAACGAGCAGTACTTC
>many|TRBD1|TRBV27|TRBJ1-4
CASSSYRGGEKLFF
TGTGCCAGCAGTTCCTACAGGGGAGGAGAAAAACTGTTTTTT
>many|-|TRBV7-3|TRBJ1-1
CASSPSTMNTEAFF
TGTGCCAGCAGCCCTTCCACTATGAACACTGAAGCTTTCTTT
>-|TRBD2|TRBV5-1|TRBJ2-1
CASSSGTSGSNEQFF
TGCGCCAGCAGCTCAGGGACTAGCGGGAGCAATGAGCAGTTCTTC
>few|-|TRBV7-9|TRBJ2-5
CASSLVSARRETQYF
TGTGCCAGCAGCTTAGTCTCGGCCCGGAGGGAGACCCAGTACTTC
>few|-|TRBV7-9|TRBJ1-2
CASSLGWSGYTF
TGTGCCAGCAGCTTAGGGTGGAGTGGCTACACCTTC
>-|TRBD1|TRBV27|TRBJ2-6
CASSTRDSYSGANVLTF
TGTGCCAGCAGTACCCGGGACAGCTACTCTGGGGCCAACGTCCTGACTTTC
>few|-|TRBV7-4|TRBJ2-7
CASSLKAGRAPAYEQYF
TGTGCCAGCAGCTTAAAGGCGGGCAGGGCTCCAGCCTACGAGCAGTACTTC
>few|-|TRBV5-1|TRBJ1-2
CASSFQGQNGYTF
TGCGCCAGCAGCTTTCAGGGGCAGAATGGCTACACCTTC
>many|-|TRBV6-2/TRBV6-3|TRBJ1-6
CASSPTGPLSSPLHF
TGTGCCAGCAGTCCCACCGGACCCCTTTCCTCACCCCTCCACTTT
>-|-|TRBV10-2|TRBJ1-1
CASSDIGPLREAFF
TGCGCCAGCAGTGATATAGGGCCCTTACGTGAAGCTTTCTTT
>once|TRBD1|TRBV7-9|TRBJ1-2
CASSYAGTGDFDGYTF
TGTGCCAGCAGCTATGCCGGGACAGGGGATTTCGATGGCTACACCTTC
>-|TRBD2|TRBV5-4|TRBJ2-7
CASGHSGGGLSYEQYF
TGTGCCAGCGGTCATAGCGGGGGGGGCCTCTCCTACGAGCAGTACTTC
>few|-|TRBV7-4|TRBJ1-1
CASSLVAGVNTEAFF
TGTGCCAGCAGCTTAGTGGCAGGGGTGAACACTGAAGCTTTCTTT
>-|TRBD1|TRBV6-5|TRBJ1-4
CASSYLGQGAANEKLFF
TGTGCCAGCAGTTACTTGGGACAGGGGGCAGCTAATGAAAAACTGTTTTTT
>once|-|TRBV11-1|TRBJ2-5
CTSSLGGSGETQYF
TGTACCAGCAGCTTAGGAGGAAGCGGGGAGACCCAGTACTTC
>few|-|TRBV27|TRBJ1-5
CASSLKGVVNQPQHF
TGTGCCAGCAGTTTAAAAGGGGTGGTGAATCAGCCCCAGCATTTT
>-|-|TRBV7-8|TRBJ2-1
CASSFLVSYNEQFF
TGTGCCAGCAGCTTCTTAGTCTCCTACAATGAGCAGTTCTTC
>many|-|TRBV7-8|TRBJ1-1
CASRDNTEAFF
TGTGCCAGCAGGGATAACACTGAAGCTTTCTTT
>-|-|TRBV13|TRBJ2-3
CASSLEQGRYF
TGTGCCAGCAGCCTAGAACAGGGTCGGTATTTT
>few|-|TRBV7-9|TRBJ1-2
CASSDQLAYRDGNYGYTF
TGTGCCAGCAGCGACCAGTTAGCTTATAGGGACGGGAACTATGGCTACACCTTC
>-|-|TRBV12-3/TRBV12-4|TRBJ2-7
CASSLGLRYEQYF
TGTGCCAGCAGCCTAGGACTCCGTTACGAGCAGTACTTC
>many|-|TRBV7-9|TRBJ1-2
CASSLREANYGYTF
TGTGCCAGCAGCTTGAGGGAGGCTAACTATGGCTACACCTTC
>-|TRBD2|TRBV28|TRBJ2-1
CASSATSGGFDNEQFF
TGTGCCAGCAGCGCTACTAGCGGGGGGTTCGACAATGAGCAGTTCTTC
>few|-|TRBV19|TRBJ1-2
CASSTSQFRQAWGYGYTF
TGTGCCAGTAGTACTTCACAATTTCGACAGGCATGGGGGTATGGCTACACCTTC
>-|TRBD2|TRBV2|TRBJ2-1
CASTASGGLEQFF
TGTGCCAGCACTGCTAGCGGGGGCCTCGAGCAGTTCTTC
>-|-|TRBV7-9|TRBJ1-2
CASSGRTYYGYTF
TGTGCCAGCAGCGGTAGGACCTACTATGGCTACACCTTC
>few|TRBD2|TRBV6-1|TRBJ2-1
CASSARLAGEDEQFF
TGTGCCAGCAGCGCTCGACTAGCGGGGGAGGATGAGCAGTTCTTC
>-|-|TRBV7-3|TRBJ1-5
CASSLTSGQPQHF
TGTGCCAGCAGCTTAACGAGTGGGCAGCCCCAGCATTTT
>many|-|TRBV7-6|TRBJ2-3
CASSESDTQYF
TGTGCCAGTAGCGAATCAGATACGCAGTATTTT
>many|TRBD1|TRBV7-2|TRBJ2-5
CASSSPGTGWGETQYF
TGTGCCAGCAGCTCCCCCGGGACAGGGTGGGGAGAGACCCAGTACTTC
>few|TRBD2|TRBV6-5|TRBJ2-3
CASSLFSGDTDTQYF
TGTGCCAGCAGTTTATTTAGCGGGGACACAGATACGCAGTATTTT
>few|-|TRBV6-6|TRBJ1-2
CASSQDNYKTTNYGYTF
TGTGCCAGCAGCCAGGACAACTACAAAACCACTAACTATGGCTACACCTTC
>-|-|TRBV7-6|TRBJ1-2
CASRPAFYGYTF
TGTGCCAGCAGACCAGCCTTCTATGGCTACACCTTC
>many|-|TRBV7-9|TRBJ1-5
CASSQGSFGQPQHF
TGTGCCAGCAGCCAGGGCAGTTTTGGGCAGCCCCAGCATTTT
>-|-|TRBV5-4|TRBJ1-1
CASSLGGSLRGNTEAFF
TGTGCCAGCAGCTTGGGCGGGAGTCTAAGGGGGAACACTGAAGCTTTCTTT
>few|-|TRBV11-2|TRBJ2-2
CASSSRQSNTGELFF
TGTGCCAGCAGCTCTAGACAGTCGAACACCGGGGAGCTGTTTTTT
>-|-|TRBV12-3/TRBV12-4|TRBJ2-3
CASSQEGSGTDTQYF
TGTGCCAGCAGCCAGGAAGGTAGCGGCACAGATACGCAGTATTTT
>-|-|TRBV6-1|TRBJ1-4
CASSEETGGDEKLFF
TGTGCCAGCAGTGAAGAGACGGGAGGGGATGAAAAACTGTTTTTT
>-|-|TRBV6-6|TRBJ2-3
CASSYSRGGVDTQYF
TGTGCCAGCAGTTACTCGAGGGGGGGGGTGGATACGCAGTATTTT
>-|-|TRBV4-1|TRBJ2-5
CASSQAPRTAQETQYF
TGCGCCAGCAGCCAAGCCCCCCGGACAGCCCAAGAGACCCAGTACTTC
>-|-|TRBV11-2|TRBJ1-5
CASSLGVTSNQPQHF
TGTGCCAGCAGCTTAGGAGTGACTAGCAATCAGCCCCAGCATTTT